Listed below are T cell receptor beta chains from one sample, sequenced in a study of shared clonotypes between healthy human individuals. Libraries were prepared by immunoSEQ multiplex PCR; TCRdb keeps only in-frame clonotypes and omits some of them. The sample shows some 1,100,000 clones, 75% to 80% of them seen only once. The sequenced material came from memory CD4+ T cells from PBMCs. The source of these receptors is a man between 18 and 35 years old in good health. Some clones in this sample may be carry-over from other donors' samples. Each CDR3 is given without its conserved first and last residue.

v_gene: TRBV15
j_gene: TRBJ2-1
CDR3aa: ATSRGRGTSGASSYNEQF

v_gene: TRBV6-5
j_gene: TRBJ2-1
CDR3aa: ASSSPAGEGNEQF

v_gene: TRBV7-3
j_gene: TRBJ2-1
CDR3aa: ASSSTAGGYNEQF

v_gene: TRBV6-5
j_gene: TRBJ1-2
CDR3aa: ASQRAGHKGYT

v_gene: TRBV9
j_gene: TRBJ2-5
CDR3aa: ASSVTDRRTQY

v_gene: TRBV29-1
j_gene: TRBJ2-1
CDR3aa: SAGSGGSSYNEQF

v_gene: TRBV10-3
j_gene: TRBJ1-5
CDR3aa: AISATDQPQH

v_gene: TRBV18
j_gene: TRBJ2-5
CDR3aa: ASSPPGGLQETQY

v_gene: TRBV7-8
j_gene: TRBJ2-7
CDR3aa: ASSPREGSYEQY

v_gene: TRBV4-1
j_gene: TRBJ1-2
CDR3aa: ASSPQTGARANYGYT

v_gene: TRBV29-1
j_gene: TRBJ2-3
CDR3aa: SGTGTGVASTDTQY

v_gene: TRBV5-5
j_gene: TRBJ2-7
CDR3aa: ASSLNRDYEQY

v_gene: TRBV5-1
j_gene: TRBJ2-1
CDR3aa: ASRPTGTGAYNEQF

v_gene: TRBV11-2
j_gene: TRBJ1-5
CDR3aa: ASSSYDRGGGQPQH

v_gene: TRBV6-6
j_gene: TRBJ2-1
CDR3aa: ASSYDGTKGQF

v_gene: TRBV21-1
j_gene: TRBJ2-3
CDR3aa: ASSALATSGNTDTQY

v_gene: TRBV5-4
j_gene: -
CDR3aa: ASSSGTSPYEQY

v_gene: TRBV2
j_gene: TRBJ2-7
CDR3aa: ARGQYEQY

v_gene: TRBV28
j_gene: TRBJ1-5
CDR3aa: ASSTPDQPQH

v_gene: TRBV27
j_gene: TRBJ1-2
CDR3aa: ASSPFVGQSYYGYT

v_gene: TRBV18
j_gene: TRBJ1-5
CDR3aa: ASSNRGLNQPQH

v_gene: TRBV29-1
j_gene: TRBJ1-2
CDR3aa: SAGDVRLGYT

v_gene: TRBV7-7
j_gene: TRBJ2-3
CDR3aa: ASSPGLAAVDTQY

v_gene: TRBV15
j_gene: TRBJ1-5
CDR3aa: ATSRGPNQPQH

v_gene: TRBV27
j_gene: TRBJ1-1
CDR3aa: ASSFGGGDTEAF

v_gene: TRBV5-4
j_gene: TRBJ1-2
CDR3aa: ASSLGDSYGYT

v_gene: TRBV2
j_gene: TRBJ2-7
CDR3aa: ASSGTSGGYEQY

v_gene: TRBV7-2
j_gene: TRBJ2-3
CDR3aa: ASSRHARTGGAKDTQY

v_gene: TRBV7-3
j_gene: TRBJ2-3
CDR3aa: ASSLSAGVVNTQY

v_gene: TRBV7-3
j_gene: TRBJ2-3
CDR3aa: ASSPRGVGTDTQY

v_gene: TRBV28
j_gene: TRBJ1-5
CDR3aa: ASSRSQGAVQPQH

v_gene: TRBV7-2
j_gene: TRBJ2-3
CDR3aa: ASSRTRTDTQY

v_gene: TRBV7-3
j_gene: TRBJ2-1
CDR3aa: ASSPRGTSYNEQF

v_gene: TRBV27
j_gene: TRBJ2-7
CDR3aa: ASSPGLAGVWYEQY

v_gene: TRBV18
j_gene: TRBJ2-3
CDR3aa: ASSRRLAEGTDTQY

v_gene: TRBV11-2
j_gene: TRBJ1-5
CDR3aa: ASSLNFGQPQH

v_gene: TRBV6-1
j_gene: TRBJ2-7
CDR3aa: ASSEGLAGVYEQY

v_gene: TRBV5-8
j_gene: TRBJ1-2
CDR3aa: ASSFWAADNGYT

v_gene: TRBV10-1
j_gene: TRBJ2-2
CDR3aa: ASSLQSGRYTGELF

v_gene: TRBV2
j_gene: TRBJ1-2
CDR3aa: ASSPKTNYGYT

v_gene: TRBV7-8
j_gene: TRBJ1-2
CDR3aa: ASSPTVQGLYGYT

v_gene: TRBV6-5
j_gene: TRBJ1-1
CDR3aa: ASRPPGMGTEAF

v_gene: TRBV7-8
j_gene: TRBJ2-7
CDR3aa: ASSLKGEFYEQY

v_gene: TRBV30
j_gene: TRBJ2-1
CDR3aa: AWRASGTLREQF

v_gene: TRBV10-3
j_gene: TRBJ1-5
CDR3aa: ATAGAGLSNQPQH

v_gene: TRBV5-5
j_gene: TRBJ2-5
CDR3aa: ASSARGQGETQY

v_gene: TRBV10-1
j_gene: TRBJ2-5
CDR3aa: ASSEPGQGKTQY

v_gene: TRBV5-4
j_gene: TRBJ2-2
CDR3aa: ASSGDRGSTGELF

v_gene: TRBV7-8
j_gene: TRBJ2-3
CDR3aa: ASSLARLAGLQY

v_gene: TRBV19
j_gene: TRBJ1-2
CDR3aa: ASGGTSFSRGYT

v_gene: TRBV5-4
j_gene: TRBJ2-3
CDR3aa: ASSSGTRSDTQY

v_gene: TRBV7-2
j_gene: TRBJ2-7
CDR3aa: ASSYPGFPGSYEQY

v_gene: TRBV5-1
j_gene: TRBJ2-5
CDR3aa: ASSPRELETQY

v_gene: TRBV5-1
j_gene: TRBJ2-5
CDR3aa: ASSLGRQTLQETQY

v_gene: TRBV5-4
j_gene: TRBJ2-4
CDR3aa: ASSPRAAGAQNIQY

v_gene: TRBV7-6
j_gene: TRBJ2-6
CDR3aa: ASSFSSGAGANVLT

v_gene: TRBV28
j_gene: TRBJ1-2
CDR3aa: ASRASRQGRGGYT